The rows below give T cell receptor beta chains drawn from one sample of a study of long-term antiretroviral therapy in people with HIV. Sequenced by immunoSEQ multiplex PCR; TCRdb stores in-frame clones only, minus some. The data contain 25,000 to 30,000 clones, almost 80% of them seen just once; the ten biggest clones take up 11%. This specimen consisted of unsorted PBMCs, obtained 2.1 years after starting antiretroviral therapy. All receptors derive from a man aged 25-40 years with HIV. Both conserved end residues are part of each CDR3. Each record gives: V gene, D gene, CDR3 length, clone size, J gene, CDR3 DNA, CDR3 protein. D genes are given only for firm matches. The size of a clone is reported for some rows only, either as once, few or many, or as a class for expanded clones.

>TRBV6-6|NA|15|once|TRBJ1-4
TGTGCCAGCAGTACCTGGGAGGGGAGCAAGGAAAAACTGTTTTTT
CASSTWEGSKEKLFF
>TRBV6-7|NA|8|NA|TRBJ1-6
TGTCTGGATTCACCCCTCCACTTT
CLDSPLHF
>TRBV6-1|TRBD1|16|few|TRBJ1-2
TGTGCCAGCAGTGAAGCGGGGTCCGGGACAGCCTATGGCTACACCTTC
CASSEAGSGTAYGYTF
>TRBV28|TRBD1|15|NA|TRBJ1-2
TGTGCCGTAAACAAGGACAGGCCAAATAACTATGGCTACACCTTC
CAVNKDRPNNYGYTF
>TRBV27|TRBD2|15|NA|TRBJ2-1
TGTGCCAGCAGTTCACCAGCGGGAGGTTTCCATGAGCAGTTCTTC
CASSSPAGGFHEQFF
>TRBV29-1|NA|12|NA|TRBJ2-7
TGCAGCGTCGTCAGGGCCAACTACGAGCAGTACTTC
CSVVRANYEQYF
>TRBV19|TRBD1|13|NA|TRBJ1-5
TGTGCCAGTAGCCCGACAGGGGTCCAGCCCCAGCATTTT
CASSPTGVQPQHF
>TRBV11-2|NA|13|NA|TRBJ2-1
TGTGCCAGCAGGCAGGCAGGGAGCGGTGAGCAGTTCTTC
CASRQAGSGEQFF
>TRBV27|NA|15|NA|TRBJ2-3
TGTGCCAGCAGTACCGGGACATATAGCACAGATACGCAGTATTTT
CASSTGTYSTDTQYF
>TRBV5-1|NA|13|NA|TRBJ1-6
TGCGCCAGCAGCTTGGAGGTGGGTTCACCCCTCCACTTT
CASSLEVGSPLHF
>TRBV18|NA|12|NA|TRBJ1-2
TGTGCCAGCTCACCACCATCATATGGCTACACCTTC
CASSPPSYGYTF
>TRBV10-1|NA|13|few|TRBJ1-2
TGCGCCAGTTCCCTGGGGGGCCAGTGGGGCTACACCTTC
CASSLGGQWGYTF
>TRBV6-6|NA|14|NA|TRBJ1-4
TGTGCCAGCACCCCAGCCAGATCGAATGAAAAACTGTTTTTT
CASTPARSNEKLFF
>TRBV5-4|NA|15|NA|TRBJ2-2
TGTGCCAGCAGCTTGTTTCTAATGAACACCGGGGAGCTGTTTTTT
CASSLFLMNTGELFF
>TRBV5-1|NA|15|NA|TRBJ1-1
TGCGCCAGCAGCTTGGGTCCGGGGATTGAGACTGAAGCTTTCTTT
CASSLGPGIETEAFF
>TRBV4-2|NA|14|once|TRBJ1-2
TGTGCCAGCAGCCCCCCGGGACGGGATTATGGCTACACCTTC
CASSPPGRDYGYTF
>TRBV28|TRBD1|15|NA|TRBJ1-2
TGTGCCAGCAGTACCGTTAGAACAGGGGACTATGGCTACACCTTC
CASSTVRTGDYGYTF
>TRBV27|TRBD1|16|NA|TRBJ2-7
TGTGCCAGCAGTTTAAGGGGGACAGGGACTATATACGAGCAGTACTTC
CASSLRGTGTIYEQYF
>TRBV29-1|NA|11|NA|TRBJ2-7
TGCAGCGTTGGGACCCCCGGGGGGCAGTACTTC
CSVGTPGGQYF
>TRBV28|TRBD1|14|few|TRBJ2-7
TGTGCCTGTTTGGCGGCAGGGGGAACCTACGAGCAGTACTTC
CACLAAGGTYEQYF
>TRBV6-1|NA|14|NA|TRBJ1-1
TGTGCCAGAAACAGGGCGGGATTGAACACTGAAGCTTTCTTT
CARNRAGLNTEAFF
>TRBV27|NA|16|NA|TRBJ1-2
TGTGCCAGCAGTTTATGGCCGCCCAAGGGGGTCTATGGCTACACCTTC
CASSLWPPKGVYGYTF
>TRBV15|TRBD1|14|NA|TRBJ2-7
TGTGCCACCAGCCTTGGACAGGGGGGCTACGAGCAGTACTTC
CATSLGQGGYEQYF
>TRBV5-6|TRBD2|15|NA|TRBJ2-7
TGTGCCAGCAGCTTTGGTCTAGCGGGGTCCTACGAGCAGTACTTC
CASSFGLAGSYEQYF
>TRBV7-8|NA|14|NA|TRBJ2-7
TGTGCCAGCAGCTTAGCTGAAAATCGGAAGCGGCAGTACTTC
CASSLAENRKRQYF
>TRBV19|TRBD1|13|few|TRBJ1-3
TGTGCCAGTAGTAACAGGGGAGGAAACACCATATATTTT
CASSNRGGNTIYF
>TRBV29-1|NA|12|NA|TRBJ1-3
TGCAGCGTGGTCCTGGGGGGAAACACCATATATTTT
CSVVLGGNTIYF
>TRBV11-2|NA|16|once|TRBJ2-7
TGTGCCAGCAGCAAGGTTGTTGAGGTAACGAACTACGAGCAGTACTTC
CASSKVVEVTNYEQYF
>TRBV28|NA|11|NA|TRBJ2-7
TGTGCCAGCAGTTCCCCACGGGAGCAGTACTTC
CASSSPREQYF
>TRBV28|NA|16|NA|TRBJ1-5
TGTGCCAGCAGAAGTGGGGGCGTTGGGAGCAATCAGCCCCAGCATTTT
CASRSGGVGSNQPQHF
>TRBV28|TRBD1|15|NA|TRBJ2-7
TGTGCCAGCAGTTTATCGCAGGGGGCGACCTACGAGCAGTACTTC
CASSLSQGATYEQYF